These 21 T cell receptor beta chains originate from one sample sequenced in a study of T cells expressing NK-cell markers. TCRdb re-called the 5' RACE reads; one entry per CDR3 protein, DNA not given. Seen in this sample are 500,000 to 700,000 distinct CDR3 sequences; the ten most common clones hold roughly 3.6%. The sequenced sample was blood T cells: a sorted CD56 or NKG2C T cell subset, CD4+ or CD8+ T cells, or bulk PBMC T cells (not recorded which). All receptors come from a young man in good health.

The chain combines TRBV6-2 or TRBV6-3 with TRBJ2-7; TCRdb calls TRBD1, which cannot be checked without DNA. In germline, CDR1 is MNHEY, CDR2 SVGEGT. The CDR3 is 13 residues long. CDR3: CASRDRGWYEQYF.

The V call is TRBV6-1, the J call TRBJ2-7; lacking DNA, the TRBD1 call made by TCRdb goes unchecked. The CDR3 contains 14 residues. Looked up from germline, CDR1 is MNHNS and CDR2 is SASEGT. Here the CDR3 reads CASRPWGRPYEQYF.

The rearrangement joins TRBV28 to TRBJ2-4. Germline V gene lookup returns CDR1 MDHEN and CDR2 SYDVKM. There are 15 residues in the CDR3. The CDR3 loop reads CASSLESFGKNIQYF. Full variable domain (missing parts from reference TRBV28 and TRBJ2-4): DVKVTQSSRYLVKRTGEKVFLECVQDMDHENMFWYRQDPGLGLRLIYFSYDVKMKEKGDIPEGYSVSREKKERFSLILESASTNQTSMYLCASSLESFGKNIQYFGAGTRLSVL.

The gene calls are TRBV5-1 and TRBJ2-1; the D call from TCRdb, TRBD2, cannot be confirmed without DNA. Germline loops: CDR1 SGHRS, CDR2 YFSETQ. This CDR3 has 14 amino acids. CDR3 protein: CASSLGSSGNEQFF. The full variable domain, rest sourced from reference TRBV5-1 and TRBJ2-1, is KAGVTQTPRYLIKTRGQQVTLSCSPISGHRSVSWYQQTPGQGLQFLFEYFSETQRNKGNFPGRFSGRQFSNSRSEMNVSTLELGDSALYLCASSLGSSGNEQFFGPGTRLTVL.

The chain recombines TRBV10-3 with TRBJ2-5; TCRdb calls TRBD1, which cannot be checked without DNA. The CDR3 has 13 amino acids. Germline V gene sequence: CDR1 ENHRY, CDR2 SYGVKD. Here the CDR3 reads CATRDSSTETQYF.

CDR3 amino acids: CASSSETGPQHF. This chain connects TRBV7-8 to TRBJ1-5; TCRdb proposes TRBD1, but this gene call is untestable without DNA. Germline V CDR1 and CDR2: SGHVS, FQNEAQ. This CDR3 is 12 amino acids long.

This CDR3 is CASSSYSGTGSGNTIYF. The chain uses TRBV7-9 and TRBJ1-3; TCRdb indicates TRBD1, and absent DNA this call remains unverified. The CDR3 has 17 residues. Germline CDR1 reads SEHNR; CDR2 reads FQNEAQ (reference sequence).

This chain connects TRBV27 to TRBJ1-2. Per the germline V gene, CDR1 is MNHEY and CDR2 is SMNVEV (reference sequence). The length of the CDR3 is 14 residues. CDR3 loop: CASSWRADGYGYTF.

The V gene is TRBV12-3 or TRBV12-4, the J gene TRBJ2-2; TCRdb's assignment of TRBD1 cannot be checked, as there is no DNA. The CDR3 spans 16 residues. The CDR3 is CASSVSQGGDTGELFF.

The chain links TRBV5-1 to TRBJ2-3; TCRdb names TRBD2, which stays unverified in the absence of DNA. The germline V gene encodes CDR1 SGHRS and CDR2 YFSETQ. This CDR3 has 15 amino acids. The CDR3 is CASSLVDYNTDTQYF. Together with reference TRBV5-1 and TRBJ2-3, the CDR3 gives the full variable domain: KAGVTQTPRYLIKTRGQQVTLSCSPISGHRSVSWYQQTPGQGLQFLFEYFSETQRNKGNFPGRFSGRQFSNSRSEMNVSTLELGDSALYLCASSLVDYNTDTQYFGPGTRLTVL.

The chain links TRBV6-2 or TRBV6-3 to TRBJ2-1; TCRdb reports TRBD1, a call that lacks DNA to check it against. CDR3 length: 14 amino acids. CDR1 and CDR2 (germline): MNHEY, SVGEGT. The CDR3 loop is CASRTGIQGNEQFF.

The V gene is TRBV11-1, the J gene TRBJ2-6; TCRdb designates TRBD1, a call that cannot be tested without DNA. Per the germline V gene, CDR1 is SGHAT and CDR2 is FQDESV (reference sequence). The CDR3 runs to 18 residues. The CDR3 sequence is CASSPPGTVSSGANVLTF.

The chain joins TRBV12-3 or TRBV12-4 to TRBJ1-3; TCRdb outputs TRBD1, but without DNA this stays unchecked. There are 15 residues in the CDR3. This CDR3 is CASSITGLSGNTIYF.

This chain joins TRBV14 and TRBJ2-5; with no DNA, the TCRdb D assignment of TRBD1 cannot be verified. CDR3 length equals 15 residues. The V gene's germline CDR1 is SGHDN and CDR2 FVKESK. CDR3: CASSQRGTAQETQYF.

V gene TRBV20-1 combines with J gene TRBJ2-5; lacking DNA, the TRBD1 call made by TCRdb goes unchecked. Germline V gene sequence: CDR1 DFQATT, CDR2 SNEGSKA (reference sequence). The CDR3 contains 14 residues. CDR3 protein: CSATWRQARETQYF.

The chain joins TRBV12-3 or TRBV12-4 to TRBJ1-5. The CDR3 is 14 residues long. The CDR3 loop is CASSSTSAYQPQHF.

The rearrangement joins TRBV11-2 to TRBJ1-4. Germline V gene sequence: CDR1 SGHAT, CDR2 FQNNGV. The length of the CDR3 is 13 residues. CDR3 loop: CASSDATNEKLFF.

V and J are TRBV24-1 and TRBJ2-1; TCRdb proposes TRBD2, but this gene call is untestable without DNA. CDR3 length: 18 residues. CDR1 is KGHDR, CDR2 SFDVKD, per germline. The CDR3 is CATSGPNFSGLSYNEQFF.

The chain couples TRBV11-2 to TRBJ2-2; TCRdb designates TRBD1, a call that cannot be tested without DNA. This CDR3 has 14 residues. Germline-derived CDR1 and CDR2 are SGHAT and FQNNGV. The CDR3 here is CASSLKGAGGELFF.

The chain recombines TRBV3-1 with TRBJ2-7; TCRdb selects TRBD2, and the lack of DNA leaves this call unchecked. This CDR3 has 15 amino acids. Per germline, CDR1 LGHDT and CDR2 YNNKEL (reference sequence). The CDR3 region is CASSQALNVGGEQYF.

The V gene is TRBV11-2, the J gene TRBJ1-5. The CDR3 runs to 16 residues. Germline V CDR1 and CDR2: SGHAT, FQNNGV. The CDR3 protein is CASSLGQTLSNQPQHF.